A single TCR beta chain is shown here with its context. The specificity of this receptor is unknown. No much larger clonotype is one base removed from it; base qualities were not supplied. These data are taken from a study of CD8+ T cells in alopecia areata listed by TCRdb under 2018. Describing the broader study: High-throughput TCRbeta sequencing was used to examine T cell clonal expansion in alopecia areata in both the C3H/HeJ mouse model and human patients. TCRbeta CDR3 regions were amplified by immunoSEQ multiplex PCR with 35 Vbeta forward and 13 Jbeta reverse primers. RNA came from the PAXgene miRNA kit for fixed scalp, the miRNeasy kit for PBMCs, and the RNeasy kit for mouse skin. In humans, TCRbeta sequencing was performed on scalp tissue and on sorted CD4+ and CD8+ peripheral blood T cells from healthy controls and from patients with patchy or totalis/universalis alopecia areata. Clonality in the scalp was compared among normal scalp (n=4), patchy alopecia areata scalp (n=8), and alopecia totalis/universalis scalp (n=8). Overall study outcomes, separate from this receptor: Scalp TCR repertoire analysis is complicated because resident alphabeta T cells in normal human skin are also sequenced, whereas mouse skin is dominated by gammadelta T cells. TCR sequences shared between patients were less clear than in mice, possibly partly because of HLA diversity in the patient population. Lesional scalp, especially in alopecia totalis/universalis, showed higher clonality and more expanded CD8+ clones than normal scalp, suggesting antigenic drive.

Library preparation was by the immunoSEQ multiplex PCR assay. For TCR sequencing, RNA was extracted from every sample and reverse transcribed into cDNA to serve as template. SuperScript III was used for first-strand cDNA synthesis, primed with a 2:1 mix of oligo-dT and random hexamers. A synthetic immune receptor repertoire was used to measure amplification bias, and any remaining bias was corrected computationally. The authors processed their data as follows. Raw reads were preprocessed to remove errors, and CDR3 was defined according to IMGT conventions as the region from the conserved cysteine to phenylalanine. To get clonality, Shannon entropy was normalized by log2 of the number of productive unique TCRs and the result was subtracted from 1. Whether each scalp clone was CD4 or CD8 was inferred by checking scalp TCRbeta sequences against the CD4 and CD8 repertoires from sorted blood. This immuneACCESS table, as held by TCRdb, lists in-frame sequences with V and J called but not all clones. Of the missing ones, under half trace to an unresolved V gene in checked studies; the others have no known cause. V, J and clone size were drawn from that table, and D and trimming were deduced from the DNA. The sample table holds about 30,000 clones, of which around two thirds were seen once. Approximately 19% of the sample is in the top ten clones.

V gives up 2 bases and J gives up 2 bases, and the segment between their germline ends measures 10 bases. The CDR1 and CDR2 encoded by the germline V gene are SGHDN and FVKESK. Measured from the cysteine to the phenylalanine, the CDR3 is 15 residues long. Only CDR3 DNA remains: 45 bases, in frame from the first base. From alopecia areata patients, peripheral blood was collected along with lesional scalp punch biopsies. PBMCs were isolated by density centrifugation and stained for CD3, CD4 and CD8, and CD4+ and CD8+ T cells were sorted on a FACSAria. The untreated alopecia areata patients were recruited through a multicenter biomarker study. In four to six patients from the biomarker study, the blood CD8+ T cells went through an additional sort into NKG2D-low and NKG2D-high fractions.

Sequencing used NKG2D-high CD8+ T cells sorted from blood. Interpreted using the paper, the cell subset or site label stands for: sorted CD8+ NKG2D-high blood T cells. The receptor was isolated from a human donor with alopecia areata. The chain is assembled from TRBV14 and TRBJ2-1; the D call could be TRBD1 or TRBD2, with each sharing 6 bases. This receptor has the CDR3 CASSQRGQPYNEQFF. The DNA reads as follows: TGTGCCAGCAGCCAACGGGGGCAACCCTACAATGAGCAGTTCTTC.